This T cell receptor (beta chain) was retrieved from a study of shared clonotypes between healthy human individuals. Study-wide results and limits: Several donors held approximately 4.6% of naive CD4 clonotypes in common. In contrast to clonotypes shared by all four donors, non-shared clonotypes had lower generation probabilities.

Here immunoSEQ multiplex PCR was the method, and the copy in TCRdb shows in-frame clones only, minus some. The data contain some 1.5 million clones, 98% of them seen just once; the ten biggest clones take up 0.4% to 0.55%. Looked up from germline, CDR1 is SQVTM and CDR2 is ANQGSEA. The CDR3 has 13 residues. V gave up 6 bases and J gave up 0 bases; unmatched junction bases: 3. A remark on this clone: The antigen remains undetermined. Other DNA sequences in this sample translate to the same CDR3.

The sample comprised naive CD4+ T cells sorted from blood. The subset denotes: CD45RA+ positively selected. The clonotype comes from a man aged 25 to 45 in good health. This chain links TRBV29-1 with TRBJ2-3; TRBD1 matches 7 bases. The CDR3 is CSVETGSTDTQYF. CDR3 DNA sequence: TGCAGCGTCGAGACAGGGAGCACAGATACGCAGTATTTT.